This TCR beta chain was identified during a study of blood T cell repertoires in COVID-19. Assay used: immunoSEQ multiplex PCR; TCRdb lists only in-frame clones, some missing. Altogether 150,000 to 200,000 clones are present, around 80% being singletons, with the ten largest covering roughly 18%. This clone was recorded once. This clonotype was sampled from a woman at least 80 years old with acute or convalescent COVID-19. The sample was peripheral blood.

In DNA, the CDR3 is TGCGCCAGCAGCCCCATGTCTAGCGGGAGTGAGCAGTTCTTC. Protein product: CASSPMSSGSEQFF. The chain carries TRBV4-1 and TRBJ2-1; 10 nucleotides align to TRBD2. The CDR3 covers 14 residues. J gave up 9 bases and V 4 bases, and 6 bases lay outside the gene matches. Germline V gives CDR1 MGHRA, CDR2 YSYEKL.